A selection of T cell receptor beta chains follows, all from one sample in a study of blood T cell repertoires in COVID-19. The method was immunoSEQ multiplex PCR; TCRdb's version includes in-frame clones alone and lacks a portion of them. The sample lists 150,000 to 250,000 clones, 70% to 80% seen once, with 5.5% to 7% in the top ten. Input material: peripheral blood. The source of these receptors is a woman aged 35 to 49 with COVID-19, enrolled during active disease. Each CDR3 is given with its conserved first and last residue. D genes are given only for firm matches. The size entry is marked missing in some rows and otherwise reads once, few, many or a size class.

j_call d_call v_call clone_size cdr3_aa cdr3_nt
TRBJ2-7 TRBD2 TRBV7-2 NA CASSHRTSGYEQYF TGTGCCAGCAGCCACCGGACTAGCGGCTACGAGCAGTACTTC
TRBJ2-5 TRBD1 TRBV7-9 once CASSFITGEQETQYF TGTGCCAGCAGCTTTATCACAGGGGAACAAGAGACCCAGTACTTC
TRBJ1-1 TRBD1 TRBV6-5 NA CAGQGGTEAFF TGTGCCGGCCAGGGGGGTACTGAAGCTTTCTTT
TRBJ1-6 NA TRBV15 NA CATSRDQDNSPLHF TGTGCCACCAGCAGAGATCAGGATAATTCACCCCTCCACTTT
TRBJ2-1 NA TRBV7-9 once CASSTVGLFNEQFF TGTGCCAGCAGCACCGTTGGACTGTTCAATGAGCAGTTCTTC
TRBJ2-1 NA TRBV7-9 NA CASSLALLQGNEQFF TGTGCCAGCAGCTTAGCCTTACTACAGGGCAATGAGCAGTTCTTC
TRBJ2-7 TRBD1 TRBV29-1 NA CSVEGERNRGYNEQYF TGCAGCGTTGAGGGGGAGAGAAACAGGGGTTATAACGAGCAGTACTTC
TRBJ2-1 TRBD2 TRBV4-2 NA CASSQGTSGDNEQFF TGTGCCAGCAGCCAAGGGACTAGCGGCGACAATGAGCAGTTCTTC
TRBJ1-3 TRBD1 TRBV10-1 NA CASSEKGYPGTEKNSGNTIYF TGCGCCAGCAGTGAGAAGGGGTATCCGGGGACAGAAAAGAACTCTGGAAACACCATATATTTT
TRBJ2-2 NA TRBV24-1 NA CATSDPGGGELFF TGTGCCACCAGTGATCCCGGGGGCGGGGAGCTGTTTTTT
TRBJ1-2 NA TRBV10-3 NA CAITQSTDPNYGYTF TGTGCCATCACTCAATCGACAGACCCTAACTATGGCTACACCTTC
TRBJ2-2 NA TRBV27 NA CASTPRGTRDTGELFF TGTGCCAGCACCCCTAGGGGGACCCGCGACACCGGGGAGCTGTTTTTT
TRBJ1-5 NA TRBV3-1/TRBV3-2 NA CASSQNQGSQPQHF TGTGCCAGCAGCCAAAACCAGGGTTCTCAGCCCCAGCATTTT
TRBJ2-1 NA TRBV6-5 NA CASSSKLVGEQFF TGTGCCAGCAGTTCGAAACTAGTAGGTGAGCAGTTCTTC
TRBJ2-3 TRBD2 TRBV13 NA CASSRDAGTSGGWWGTDTQYF TGTGCCAGCAGCCGAGATGCAGGGACTAGCGGGGGCTGGTGGGGCACAGATACGCAGTATTTT
TRBJ2-4 NA TRBV29-1 NA CSVTSSEGAKNIQYF TGCAGCGTCACGTCTAGCGAAGGGGCCAAAAACATTCAGTACTTC
TRBJ2-3 TRBD2 TRBV5-4 once CASSLSLAGGDTQYF TGTGCCAGCAGCTTGTCACTAGCGGGAGGGGATACGCAGTATTTT
TRBJ1-3 NA TRBV7-8 NA CASTATDLALSGNTIYF TGTGCCAGCACCGCGACAGACTTGGCCCTCTCTGGAAACACCATATATTTT
TRBJ2-7 NA TRBV6-5 NA CASKQGAEQYF TGTGCCAGCAAACAGGGAGCCGAGCAGTACTTC
TRBJ2-7 TRBD1 TRBV3-1/TRBV3-2 NA CASSYRPPGQDTYEQYF TGTGCCAGCAGCTACCGCCCTCCGGGACAGGACACCTACGAGCAGTACTTC
TRBJ2-5 TRBD1 TRBV5-1 few CASLSSGQGVETQYF TGCGCCAGCCTTTCGAGTGGCCAGGGGGTCGAGACCCAGTACTTC
TRBJ1-1 NA TRBV29-1 NA CSVNRARTEAFF TGCAGCGTTAACAGGGCGAGGACTGAAGCTTTCTTT
TRBJ2-1 TRBD1 TRBV18 NA CASSWDRGAGEQFF TGTGCCAGCTCTTGGGACAGGGGAGCGGGGGAGCAGTTCTTC
TRBJ1-5 NA TRBV18 once CASSDSNAQPQHF TGTGCCAGTTCAGACAGTAACGCCCAGCCCCAGCATTTT
TRBJ1-2 TRBD1 TRBV11-2 NA CASSLDGTVFYGYTF TGTGCCAGCAGCTTAGATGGGACAGTTTTTTATGGCTACACCTTC
TRBJ2-5 TRBD1 TRBV2 NA CASRPGTGSETQYF TGTGCCAGCAGGCCAGGGACAGGGTCAGAGACCCAGTACTTC
TRBJ1-5 NA TRBV6-5 NA CASSYRGSNQPQHF TGTGCCAGCAGTTACCGGGGAAGTAATCAGCCCCAGCATTTT
TRBJ1-1 NA TRBV10-1 few CASSESGGLVEAFF TGCGCCAGCAGTGAGTCCGGGGGGCTCGTAGAAGCTTTCTTT